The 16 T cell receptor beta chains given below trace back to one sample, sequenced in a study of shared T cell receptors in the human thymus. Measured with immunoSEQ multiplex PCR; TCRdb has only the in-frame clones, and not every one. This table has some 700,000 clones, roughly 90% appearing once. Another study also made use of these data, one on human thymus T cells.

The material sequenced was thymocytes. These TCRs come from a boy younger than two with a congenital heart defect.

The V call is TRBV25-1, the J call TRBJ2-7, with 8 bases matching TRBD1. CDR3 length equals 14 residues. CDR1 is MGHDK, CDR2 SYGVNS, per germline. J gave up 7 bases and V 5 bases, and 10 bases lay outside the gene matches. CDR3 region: CASSPAGQVKEQYF. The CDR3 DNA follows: TGTGCCAGCAGTCCCGCGGGACAGGTGAAGGAGCAGTACTTC.

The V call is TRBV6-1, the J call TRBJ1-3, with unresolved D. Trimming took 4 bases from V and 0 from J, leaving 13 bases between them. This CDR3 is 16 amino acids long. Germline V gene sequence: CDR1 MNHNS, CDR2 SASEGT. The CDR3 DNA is TGTGCCAGCAGTGGAGAGGCGATTCCCTCTGGAAACACCATATATTTT. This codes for CASSGEAIPSGNTIYF.

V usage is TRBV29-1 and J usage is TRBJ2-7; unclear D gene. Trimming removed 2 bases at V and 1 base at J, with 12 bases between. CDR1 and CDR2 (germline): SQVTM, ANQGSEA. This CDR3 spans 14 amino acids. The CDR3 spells CSVESGLPSYEQYF. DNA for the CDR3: TGCAGCGTTGAAAGTGGCCTCCCATCCTACGAGCAGTACTTC.

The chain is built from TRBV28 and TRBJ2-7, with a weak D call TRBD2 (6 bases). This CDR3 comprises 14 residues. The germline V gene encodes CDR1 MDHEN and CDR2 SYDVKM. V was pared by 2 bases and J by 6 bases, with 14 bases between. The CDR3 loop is CASSLRTGVLEQYF. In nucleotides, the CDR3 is TGTGCCAGCAGTTTACGAACGGGAGTGCTCGAGCAGTACTTC.

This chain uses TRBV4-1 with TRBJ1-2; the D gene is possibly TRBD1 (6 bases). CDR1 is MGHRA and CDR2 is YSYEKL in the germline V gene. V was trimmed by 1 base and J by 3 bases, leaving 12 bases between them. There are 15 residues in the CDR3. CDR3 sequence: CASSQGGGHDYGYTF. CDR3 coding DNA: TGCGCCAGCAGCCAAGGGGGGGGCCATGACTATGGCTACACCTTC.

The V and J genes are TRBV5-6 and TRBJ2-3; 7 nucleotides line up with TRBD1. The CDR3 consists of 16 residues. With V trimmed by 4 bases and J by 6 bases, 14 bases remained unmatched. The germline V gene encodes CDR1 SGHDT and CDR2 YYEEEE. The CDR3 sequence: CASSPSPDRSGDTQYF. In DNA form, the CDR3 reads TGTGCCAGCAGCCCAAGCCCGGACAGGTCCGGCGATACGCAGTATTTT. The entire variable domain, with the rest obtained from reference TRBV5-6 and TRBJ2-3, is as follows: DAGVTQSPTHLIKTRGQQVTLRCSPKSGHDTVSWYQQALGQGPQFIFQYYEEEERQRGNFPDRFSGHQFPNYSSELNVNALLLGDSALYLCASSPSPDRSGDTQYFGPGTRLTVL.

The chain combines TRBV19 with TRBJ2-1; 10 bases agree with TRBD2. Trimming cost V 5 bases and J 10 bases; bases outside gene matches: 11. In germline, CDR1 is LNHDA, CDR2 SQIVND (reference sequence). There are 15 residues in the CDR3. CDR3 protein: CASSLGLAGVGEQFF. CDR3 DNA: TGTGCCAGTAGTCTCGGGCTAGCGGGAGTGGGCGAGCAGTTCTTC.

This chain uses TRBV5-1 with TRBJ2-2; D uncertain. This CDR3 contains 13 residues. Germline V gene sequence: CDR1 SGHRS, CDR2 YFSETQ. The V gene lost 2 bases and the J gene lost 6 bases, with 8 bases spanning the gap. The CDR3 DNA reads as TGCGCCAGCAGCTTTAGCCTAGCCGGGGAGCTGTTTTTT. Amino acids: CASSFSLAGELFF.

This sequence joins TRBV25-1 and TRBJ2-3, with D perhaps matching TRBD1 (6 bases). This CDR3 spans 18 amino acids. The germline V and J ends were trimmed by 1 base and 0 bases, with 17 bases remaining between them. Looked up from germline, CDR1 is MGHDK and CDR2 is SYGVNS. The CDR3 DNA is TGTGCCAGCAGTGAATCTCTGGGGGCCCCATCAAGCACAGATACGCAGTATTTT. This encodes CASSESLGAPSSTDTQYF.

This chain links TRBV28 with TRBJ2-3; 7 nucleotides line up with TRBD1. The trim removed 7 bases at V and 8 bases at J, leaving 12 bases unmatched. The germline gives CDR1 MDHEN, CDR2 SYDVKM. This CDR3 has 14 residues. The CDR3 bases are TGTGCCAGCACCACAGGGGTGGGTCGGGGTACGCAGTATTTT. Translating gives CASTTGVGRGTQYF.

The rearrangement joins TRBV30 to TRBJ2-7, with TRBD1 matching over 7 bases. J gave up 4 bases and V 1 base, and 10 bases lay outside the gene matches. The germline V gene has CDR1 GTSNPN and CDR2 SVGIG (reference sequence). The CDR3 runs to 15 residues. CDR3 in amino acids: CAWSAGVGRGYEQYF. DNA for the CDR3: TGTGCCTGGAGTGCCGGGGTCGGCAGGGGGTACGAGCAGTACTTC. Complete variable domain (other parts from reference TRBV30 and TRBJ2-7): SQTIHQWPATLVQPVGSPLSLECTVEGTSNPNLYWYRQAAGRGLQLLFYSVGIGQISSEVPQNLSASRPQDRQFILSSKKLLLSDSGFYLCAWSAGVGRGYEQYFGPGTRLTVT.

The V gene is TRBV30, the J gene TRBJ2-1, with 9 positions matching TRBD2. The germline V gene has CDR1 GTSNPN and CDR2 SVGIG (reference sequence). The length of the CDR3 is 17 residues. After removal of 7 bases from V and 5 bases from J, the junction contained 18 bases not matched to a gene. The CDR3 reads CASSVGVAGVGNNEQFF. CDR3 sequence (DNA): TGTGCCTCCTCTGTAGGGGTAGCGGGAGTTGGGAACAATGAGCAGTTCTTC.

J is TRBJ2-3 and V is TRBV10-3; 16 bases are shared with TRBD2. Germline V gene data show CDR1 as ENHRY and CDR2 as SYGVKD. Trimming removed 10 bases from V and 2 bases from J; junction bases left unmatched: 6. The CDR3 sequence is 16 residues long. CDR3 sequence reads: CATGTSGRDPTDTQYF. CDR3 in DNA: TGTGCCACCGGGACTAGCGGGAGGGACCCCACAGATACGCAGTATTTT.

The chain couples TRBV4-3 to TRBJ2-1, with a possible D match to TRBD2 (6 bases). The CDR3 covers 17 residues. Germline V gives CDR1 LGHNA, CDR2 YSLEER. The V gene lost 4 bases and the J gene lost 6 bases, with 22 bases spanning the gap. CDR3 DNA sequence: TGCGCCAGCAGCCGACTCCGACGGGACTCCCTTCGCAATGAGCAGTTCTTC. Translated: CASSRLRRDSLRNEQFF.

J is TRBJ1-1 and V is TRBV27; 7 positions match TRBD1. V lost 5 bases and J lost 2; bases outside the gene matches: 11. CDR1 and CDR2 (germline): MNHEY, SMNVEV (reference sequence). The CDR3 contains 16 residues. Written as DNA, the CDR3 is TGTGCCAGCAGTCCGGCCGGACAGGCAGAAAACACTGAAGCTTTCTTT. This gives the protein CASSPAGQAENTEAFF.

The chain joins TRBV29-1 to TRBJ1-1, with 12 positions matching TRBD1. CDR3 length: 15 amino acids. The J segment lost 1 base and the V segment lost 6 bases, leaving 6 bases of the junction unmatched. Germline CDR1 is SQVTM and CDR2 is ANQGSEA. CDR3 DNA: TGCAGCGTGGAGGGGACAGGGGGCCGGAACACTGAAGCTTTCTTT. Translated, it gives CSVEGTGGRNTEAFF.